The 29 T cell receptor beta chains below were found in one sample sequenced in a study of technical replicates of blood from a few donors (dated by TCRdb to about 2017). The library relied on the immunoSEQ multiplex PCR assay. Entries here come from immuneACCESS through TCRdb and include only in-frame sequences with V and J called. Some clones fail to appear in such tables; in the studies checked, an unresolved V gene covers under half of the shortfall, and the cause of the remainder is unknown. The sample table contains about 76,000 clones; only one count was recorded for around 86% of them. The top ten clones comprise roughly 4.8% of the sample. The sequencing input was PBMCs. These receptor sequences come from a human donor in good health. Some clones in this sample may be carry-over from other donors' samples.

The J gene is TRBJ2-5, the V gene TRBV15, with 11 bases fitting TRBD2. The CDR3 sequence is 17 residues long. Trimming cost V 1 base and J 4 bases; bases outside gene matches: 8. Looked up from germline, CDR1 is LNHNV and CDR2 is YYDKDF (reference sequence). CDR3 sequence reads: CATSRGISGTSGETQYF. The DNA for the CDR3 is TGTGCCACCAGCAGAGGAATCTCTGGGACTAGCGGAGAGACCCAGTACTTC. Looking up the rest from reference TRBV15 and TRBJ2-5 gives the full variable domain: DAMVIQNPRYQVTQFGKPVTLSCSQTLNHNVMYWYQQKSSQAPKLLFHYYDKDFNNEADTPDNFQSRRPNTSFCFLDIRSPGLGDTAMYLCATSRGISGTSGETQYFGPGTRLLVL.

V usage is TRBV25-1 and J usage is TRBJ2-3; 9 bases map to TRBD2. CDR3 length equals 15 residues. Losses at the gene ends were 5 bases for V and 3 bases for J; bases not matched to a gene: 6. Germline V gene sequence: CDR1 MGHDK, CDR2 SYGVNS. CDR3 residues: CASSKLAGPTDTQYF. CDR3 nucleotide sequence: TGTGCCAGCAGTAAGCTAGCGGGGCCAACAGATACGCAGTATTTT.

V usage is TRBV9 and J usage is TRBJ1-6; D uncertain. The CDR3 has 15 amino acids. Germline V gene sequence: CDR1 SGDLS, CDR2 YYNGEE. V was pared by 2 bases and J by 11 bases, with 17 bases between. The CDR3 nucleotides read TGTGCCAGCAGCGTTGGCGCAGCCGAGGAAACACCCCTCCACTTT. It codes for CASSVGAAEETPLHF. The full variable domain, rest sourced from reference TRBV9 and TRBJ1-6, is DSGVTQTPKHLITATGQRVTLRCSPRSGDLSVYWYQQSLDQGLQFLIQYYNGEERAKGNILERFSAQQFPDLHSELNLSSLELGDSALYFCASSVGAAEETPLHFGNGTRLTVT.

This chain links TRBV6-1 with TRBJ2-5; the match to TRBD2 covers 10 bases. V was pared by 5 bases and J by 3 bases, with 0 bases of the junction left unmatched. Germline assignment: CDR1 MNHNS and CDR2 SASEGT. The CDR3 contains 13 residues. CDR3 nucleotide sequence: TGTGCCAGCAGTAGCGGGAGGGAAGAGACCCAGTACTTC. Amino acid sequence: CASSSGREETQYF.

The chain couples TRBV30 to TRBJ1-1; D gene unclear. Trimming shortened V by 2 bases and J by 0 bases, and 10 bases separated the two germline ends. Germline V lookup: CDR1 GTSNPN, CDR2 SVGIG (reference sequence). This CDR3 region has 14 residues. CDR3 bases: TGTGCCTGGAGTAAAACAGATATGAACACTGAAGCTTTCTTT. Protein: CAWSKTDMNTEAFF.

The chain links TRBV4-2 to TRBJ2-6; D might be TRBD2 (7 bases). Germline V CDR1 and CDR2: LGHNA, YNFKEQ. Trimming cost V 4 bases and J 0 bases, with 22 bases left between them. The CDR3 has 20 residues. In nucleotides, the CDR3 is TGTGCCAGCAGCCTTAACCCTACACGGGGGGCAGGCTCTGGGGCCAACGTCCTGACTTTC. It encodes CASSLNPTRGAGSGANVLTF.

The chain combines TRBV6-5 with TRBJ2-7, with TRBD2 matching 7 bases. The CDR3 runs to 16 residues. V trimming: 0 bases; J trimming: 4 bases; junction bases outside the gene matches: 9. Germline V lookup: CDR1 MNHEY, CDR2 SVGAGI. The CDR3 sequence is CASSYSSASGTYEQYF. The CDR3 nucleotides read TGTGCCAGCAGTTACTCGAGTGCCAGCGGGACTTACGAGCAGTACTTC.

The table lists this clone with a count of one. The rearrangement links TRBV10-3 to TRBJ2-7; a weak D match, TRBD2 (5 bases). V lost 3 bases to trimming and J lost 3 bases, with 12 bases between them. The CDR3 is made up of 14 amino acids. Germline CDR1 and CDR2: ENHRY and SYGVKD. The CDR3 DNA reads TGTGCCATCAGTGACCGGGATCCATTCTACGAGCAGTACTTC. It codes for CAISDRDPFYEQYF.

V is TRBV5-1 and J is TRBJ2-7, with 12 positions matching TRBD1. V dropped 4 bases and J dropped 7; count of bases not matched to a gene: 12. The CDR3 has 16 amino acids. Germline values: CDR1 SGHRS, CDR2 YFSETQ. Written as DNA, the CDR3 is TGCGCCAGCAGCGGGGGGGGGACAGGGGGCGCAAAGGAGCAGTACTTC. This translates into CASSGGGTGGAKEQYF.

Comments on this clone: A read error may account for a junction end that differs from germline. The chain is built from TRBV14 and TRBJ1-1, with D maybe TRBD1 (5 bases). CDR3 size: 15 residues. Germline CDR1 and CDR2: SGHDN and FVKESK. In DNA form, the CDR3 reads TGTGCCAGCACACGGACAACCCGACGAGGGACTGAAGCTCTCTTT. Its protein is CASTRTTRRGTEALF. Looking up the rest from reference TRBV14 and TRBJ1-1 gives the full variable domain: EAGVTQFPSHSVIEKGQTVTLRCDPISGHDNLYWYRRVMGKEIKFLLHFVKESKQDESGMPNNRFLAERTGGTYSTLKVQPAELEDSGVYFCASTRTTRRGTEALFGQGTRLTVV.

The J gene is TRBJ1-2, the V gene TRBV7-8; D might be TRBD1 (6 bases). The germline V and J ends were trimmed by 5 bases and 5 bases, with 18 bases remaining between them. The CDR3 runs 15 residues. Germline-derived CDR1 and CDR2 are SGHVS and FQNEAQ. The CDR3 sequence is CASSTWTDGAYGYTF. The DNA of the CDR3 is TGTGCCAGCAGCACCTGGACAGACGGGGCTTATGGCTACACCTTC. Filled out from reference TRBV7-8 and TRBJ1-2, the complete variable domain reads GAGVSQSPRYKVAKRGQDVALRCDPISGHVSLFWYQQALGQGPEFLTYFQNEAQLDKSGLPSDRFFAERPEGSVSTLKIQRTQQEDSAVYLCASSTWTDGAYGYTFGSGTRLTVV.

V is TRBV18 and J is TRBJ1-3, with unresolved D. CDR3 length equals 12 residues. V gave up 3 bases and J gave up 4 bases, with 4 bases separating them. Germline V gene sequence: CDR1 KGHSH, CDR2 LQKENI. The CDR3 protein is CASSPEGNTIYF. CDR3 bases: TGTGCCAGCTCACCGGAGGGAAACACCATATATTTT.

The chain links TRBV10-3 to TRBJ2-3; the D gene is possibly TRBD2 (5 bases). CDR1 and CDR2 (germline): ENHRY, SYGVKD. CDR3 length: 14 amino acids. V lost 6 bases and J lost 4, with 14 bases in between. The CDR3 reads CAIRPGLGADTQYF. The CDR3 DNA is TGTGCCATCAGGCCGGGGTTAGGAGCAGATACGCAGTATTTT.

The J gene is TRBJ1-1, the V gene TRBV30; D gene unclear. Trimming took 3 bases from V and 5 from J, leaving 16 bases between them. The CDR3 has 14 residues. Germline lookup yields CDR1 GTSNPN and CDR2 SVGIG (reference sequence). CDR3 in amino acids: CAWSSWRARTEAFF. The CDR3 nucleotides read TGTGCCTGGAGCTCTTGGAGGGCGAGGACTGAAGCTTTCTTT. Variable domain in full (rest from reference TRBV30 and TRBJ1-1): SQTIHQWPATLVQPVGSPLSLECTVEGTSNPNLYWYRQAAGRGLQLLFYSVGIGQISSEVPQNLSASRPQDRQFILSSKKLLLSDSGFYLCAWSSWRARTEAFFGQGTRLTVV.

This rearrangement joins TRBV5-1 to TRBJ2-1; TRBD1 is a possible D gene (5 bases). The CDR3 contains 15 residues. The germline V gene encodes CDR1 SGHRS and CDR2 YFSETQ. Trimming removed 4 bases at V and 3 bases at J, with 14 bases between. For the CDR3, the DNA is TGCGCCAGCAGCACCGGACAAGGTTACTACAATGAGCAGTTCTTC. Translation gives CASSTGQGYYNEQFF.

This clone was detected only once. The gene calls are TRBV11-3 and TRBJ1-1, with 7 bases lining up with TRBD1. V dropped 8 bases and J dropped 3; count of bases not matched to a gene: 18. The CDR3 totals 17 residues. The germline V gene encodes CDR1 SGHNT and CDR2 YENEEA. The CDR3 region is CASPMGQGDELDTEAFF. In nucleotides, the CDR3 is TGTGCCAGCCCCATGGGGCAGGGGGACGAATTGGACACTGAAGCTTTCTTT. The full variable domain, in which reference TRBV11-3 and TRBJ1-1 provide the parts outside the CDR3, is EAGVVQSPRYKIIEKKQPVAFWCNPISGHNTLYWYLQNLGQGPELLIRYENEEAVDDSQLPKDRFSAERLKGVDSTLKIQPAELGDSAVYLCASPMGQGDELDTEAFFGQGTRLTVV.

The chain combines TRBV11-2 with TRBJ2-1; 7 nucleotides line up with TRBD1. This CDR3 is built from 14 residues. Germline trimming cut 4 bases from V and 1 base from J; bases unmatched to any gene: 1. CDR1 and CDR2 from the germline V gene are SGHAT and FQNNGV. The DNA for the CDR3 is TGTGCCAGCAGCTCGGGACAGTCCTACAATGAGCAGTTCTTC. Protein product: CASSSGQSYNEQFF.

V gene TRBV18 combines with J gene TRBJ1-2; D perhaps matches TRBD1 (6 bases). CDR1 is KGHSH and CDR2 is LQKENI in the germline V gene. This CDR3 region has 14 residues. V lost 2 bases and J lost 8, with 15 bases in between. The DNA of the CDR3 is TGTGCCAGCTCACCAGAGTCTACAGGGTTCGGCTACACCTTC. This gives the protein CASSPESTGFGYTF.

The CDR3 bases are TGTGCCAGCAGCTTCCGGGGGAGTACAGATACGCAGTATTTT. Translated: CASSFRGSTDTQYF. V is TRBV13 and J is TRBJ2-3, with D possibly TRBD2 on 6 matching bases. Trimming took 3 bases from V and 3 from J, leaving 10 bases between them. Germline values: CDR1 PRHDT, CDR2 FYEKMQ (reference sequence). CDR3 size: 14 residues.

Only one count was recorded for this clone. V and J are TRBV19 and TRBJ2-1; the D gene is possibly TRBD2 (6 bases). The CDR3 contains 16 residues. Germline CDR1 is LNHDA and CDR2 is SQIVND (reference sequence). V lost 0 bases and J lost 0, with 9 bases in between. This CDR3 is CASSIDGGVSYNEQFF. DNA for the CDR3: TGTGCCAGTAGTATAGATGGCGGGGTCTCCTACAATGAGCAGTTCTTC. Full variable domain (remainder filled in from reference TRBV19 and TRBJ2-1): DGGITQSPKYLFRKEGQNVTLSCEQNLNHDAMYWYRQDPGQGLRLIYYSQIVNDFQKGDIAEGYSVSREKKESFPLTVTSAQKNPTAFYLCASSIDGGVSYNEQFFGPGTRLTVL.

This clone has only a few counts. This chain connects TRBV20-1 to TRBJ1-2; D is unclear. CDR1 is DFQATT, CDR2 SNEGSKA, per germline (reference sequence). V lost 0 bases and J 12 bases, leaving 11 bases between the germline ends. The length of the CDR3 is 11 residues. CDR3 bases: TGCAGTGCTAGAGATCTTCGCGGGGACACCTTC. This translates into CSARDLRGDTF.

This clone has only a few counts. The V call is TRBV30, the J call TRBJ1-1, with unresolved D. The germline gives CDR1 GTSNPN, CDR2 SVGIG (reference sequence). V was pared by 0 bases and J by 0 bases, with 17 bases between. CDR3 length: 17 amino acids. The CDR3 bases are TGTGCCTGGAGTGTACTCTCTGGTTTCCGCGTGAACACTGAAGCTTTCTTT. This gives the protein CAWSVLSGFRVNTEAFF.

CDR3 DNA sequence: TGTGCCACCAGCAGTTTTACAGTATGGGCCGGGGAGCTGTTTTTT. This translates into CATSSFTVWAGELFF. The gene calls are TRBV15 and TRBJ2-2; no clear D. Germline CDR1 and CDR2: LNHNV and YYDKDF (reference sequence). This CDR3 comprises 15 residues. V was shortened by 3 bases and J by 6 bases, with 14 bases between the two germline ends.

This rearrangement joins TRBV2 to TRBJ2-2; tentatively, D is TRBD2 (7 bases). The CDR3 contains 14 residues. With 8 bases removed from V and 5 bases from J, the gap between germline ends came to 15 bases. Germline V gives CDR1 SNHLY, CDR2 FYNNEI. CDR3 coding DNA: TGTGCCAGCGAGAGGGGGGGTCAAACCGGGGAGCTGTTTTTT. It specifies CASERGGQTGELFF.

This rearrangement joins TRBV14 to TRBJ1-3, with a possible D match to TRBD1 (6 bases). Trimming stripped 7 bases from V and 3 bases from J, with 19 bases between. CDR3 length equals 16 residues. CDR1 and CDR2 (germline): SGHDN, FVKESK. In nucleotides, the CDR3 is TGTGCCAGCACCGGGACACCTCGAAATAGTGGAAACACCATATATTTT. Translated: CASTGTPRNSGNTIYF. The variable domain in full, with the rest retrieved from reference TRBV14 and TRBJ1-3, is EAGVTQFPSHSVIEKGQTVTLRCDPISGHDNLYWYRRVMGKEIKFLLHFVKESKQDESGMPNNRFLAERTGGTYSTLKVQPAELEDSGVYFCASTGTPRNSGNTIYFGEGSWLTVV.

The J gene is TRBJ1-1, the V gene TRBV9, with 7 bases matching TRBD1. CDR3 length equals 15 residues. After removal of 3 bases from V and 1 base from J, the junction contained 6 bases not matched to a gene. Germline V CDR1 and CDR2: SGDLS, YYNGEE. The CDR3 is CASSARTGTNTEAFF. CDR3 DNA sequence: TGTGCCAGCAGCGCCCGGACAGGAACGAACACTGAAGCTTTCTTT.

The chain carries TRBV4-3 and TRBJ1-5, with 8 bases matching TRBD1. Trimming removed 0 bases from V and 4 bases from J; junction bases left unmatched: 2. The CDR3 runs 15 residues. Per germline, CDR1 LGHNA and CDR2 YSLEER. CDR3 in amino acids: CASSQEQGVNQPQHF. CDR3 DNA sequence: TGCGCCAGCAGCCAAGAACAGGGGGTTAATCAGCCCCAGCATTTT.

The V gene is TRBV7-3, the J gene TRBJ2-3; 10 bases line up with TRBD2. The CDR3 consists of 16 residues. Germline V gene lookup returns CDR1 SGHTA and CDR2 FQGTGA. J was trimmed by 6 bases and V by 0 bases; bases with no gene match: 6. The CDR3 reads CASSLTASGSFDTQYF. CDR3 bases: TGTGCCAGCAGCTTAACGGCTAGCGGGAGTTTTGATACGCAGTATTTT.

The V gene is TRBV6-1, the J gene TRBJ2-7; 9 nucleotides line up with TRBD1. Germline CDR1 reads MNHNS; CDR2 reads SASEGT. The J segment lost 4 bases and the V segment lost 7 bases, leaving 5 bases of the junction unmatched. The CDR3 totals 13 residues. CDR3 amino acids: CASTTGGVYEQYF. In DNA, the CDR3 is TGTGCCAGCACGACAGGGGGAGTATACGAGCAGTACTTC.